Shown below are 26 T cell receptor beta chains from a single sample sequenced in a study of identical twins. MiXCR, applied by TCRdb to the 5' RACE reads, yields one record per CDR3 protein. The sample has about 290,000 distinct CDR3 sequences, roughly 10% seen once. The data also belong to a second study, concerning yellow fever vaccine responses in identical twins.

The sequencing input was CD8+ T cells sorted from blood. Receptors were obtained from a woman aged 18-29 years in good health.

This clonotype was counted many times. This sequence joins TRBV20-1 and TRBJ2-1; TRBD1 aligns across 9 bases. V was clipped by 0 bases and J by 4 bases; unmatched bases: 7. The CDR3 sequence is 16 residues long. CDR1 is DFQATT and CDR2 is SNEGSKA in the germline V gene (reference sequence). The DNA for the CDR3 is TGCAGTGCTAGAGATCTCTTGGGACAGGGATACAATGAGCAGTTCTTC. Its translation is CSARDLLGQGYNEQFF.

The gene calls are TRBV7-2 and TRBJ2-3; a weak D match, TRBD2 (6 bases). The CDR3 length is 14 residues. V lost 1 base and J 6 bases, leaving 11 bases between the germline ends. Per the germline V gene, CDR1 is SGHTA and CDR2 is FQGNSA. CDR3 bases: TGTGCCAGCAGCTTAGTGCTAGCGTTGGATACGCAGTATTTT. Amino acid sequence: CASSLVLALDTQYF. Looking up the rest from reference TRBV7-2 and TRBJ2-3 gives the full variable domain: GAGVSQSPSNKVTEKGKDVELRCDPISGHTALYWYRQSLGQGLEFLIYFQGNSAPDKSGLPSDRFSAERTGGSVSTLTIQRTQQEDSAVYLCASSLVLALDTQYFGPGTRLTVL.

This clonotype was observed at least ten times. The chain links TRBV10-3 to TRBJ2-7; 10 bases map to TRBD1. This CDR3 region has 13 residues. V was pared by 0 bases and J by 7 bases, with 0 bases of the junction left unmatched. The germline CDR1 and CDR2 sequences are ENHRY and SYGVKD. CDR3 bases: TGTGCCATCAGTGAGTCGGGACAGGGGGAGCAGTACTTC. It is translated as CAISESGQGEQYF.

In DNA form, the CDR3 reads TGTGCCAGCCGCGACGGGGTAAACACCGGGGAGCTGTTTTTT. Translating gives CASRDGVNTGELFF. The rearrangement links TRBV4-2 to TRBJ2-2; the D gene is possibly TRBD2 (5 bases). The CDR3 sequence is 14 residues long. CDR1 is LGHNA and CDR2 is YNFKEQ in the germline V gene. Trimming took off 8 bases at V and 2 bases at J, with 12 bases between the two ends.

The V call is TRBV7-9, the J call TRBJ2-7; 7 positions match TRBD2. Germline loops: CDR1 SEHNR, CDR2 FQNEAQ (reference sequence). The V gene end was trimmed by 5 bases and the J gene end by 6 bases; junction bases not matched to a gene: 13. This CDR3 has 15 amino acids. CDR3 coding DNA: TGTGCCAGCAGCCTCCACACTAGCGTCCTGCTCGAGCAGTACTTC. It encodes CASSLHTSVLLEQYF.

This clonotype occurred many times. The chain combines TRBV10-3 with TRBJ2-5; D unresolved. Germline assignment: CDR1 ENHRY and CDR2 SYGVKD. V was clipped by 3 bases and J by 2 bases, with 7 bases between them. The CDR3 is 13 residues long. The CDR3 DNA follows: TGTGCCATCAGTGACGTTGGACAAGAGACCCAGTACTTC. It yields the protein CAISDVGQETQYF.

This clonotype was recorded many times. The gene calls are TRBV29-1 and TRBJ2-2; D is uncertain. V lost 2 bases, J lost 2 bases, and 6 bases lay in between. The CDR3 sequence is 13 residues long. Germline loops: CDR1 SQVTM, CDR2 ANQGSEA. CDR3 loop: CSVENSNTGELFF. In DNA, the CDR3 is TGCAGCGTTGAAAACAGTAACACCGGGGAGCTGTTTTTT.

The V gene is TRBV20-1, the J gene TRBJ1-2; D is unclear. Trimming removed 7 bases from V and 1 base from J, with 16 bases in between. Per germline, CDR1 DFQATT and CDR2 SNEGSKA (reference sequence). The CDR3 extends over 14 amino acids. CDR3: CSGIVVVDNYGYTF. The CDR3 DNA reads as TGCAGTGGAATAGTGGTAGTGGATAACTATGGCTACACCTTC.

The rearrangement joins TRBV28 to TRBJ2-1; D ambiguous. With 2 bases removed from V and 6 bases from J, the gap between germline ends came to 17 bases. The CDR3 runs 16 residues. Germline values: CDR1 MDHEN, CDR2 SYDVKM. CDR3 sequence (DNA): TGTGCCAGCAGTTTAAGTACTACCAAGGTCCTCAATGAGCAGTTCTTC. It encodes CASSLSTTKVLNEQFF.

This clonotype was recorded a few times. The rearrangement joins TRBV7-6 to TRBJ2-1, with TRBD1 identical over 11 bases. V trimming: 2 bases; J trimming: 6 bases; junction bases outside the gene matches: 9. Germline-derived CDR1 and CDR2 are SGHVS and FNYEAQ. The CDR3 is 17 residues long. CDR3 protein: CASSLSTGTGGTNEQFF. As DNA, the CDR3 is TGTGCCAGCAGCTTATCCACCGGGACAGGGGGTACCAATGAGCAGTTCTTC. Complete variable domain (other parts from reference TRBV7-6 and TRBJ2-1): GAGVSQSPRYKVTKRGQDVALRCDPISGHVSLYWYRQALGQGPEFLTYFNYEAQQDKSGLPNDRFSAERPEGSISTLTIQRTEQRDSAMYRCASSLSTGTGGTNEQFFGPGTRLTVL.

The rearrangement links TRBV7-3 to TRBJ2-1; the D gene could be TRBD1 or TRBD2 (5 bases each). CDR3 length equals 14 residues. Trimming stripped 4 bases from V and 5 bases from J, with 12 bases between. From germline, CDR1 is SGHTA and CDR2 FQGTGA. CDR3 residues: CASSSGLGDNEQFF. As DNA, the CDR3 is TGTGCCAGCAGCTCGGGGTTGGGGGACAATGAGCAGTTCTTC.

The rearrangement links TRBV4-1 to TRBJ2-7; 7 bases match TRBD2. Germline assignment: CDR1 MGHRA and CDR2 YSYEKL. The ends lost 1 base at V and 4 bases at J; junction bases unmatched: 4. The CDR3 consists of 14 residues. Written as DNA, the CDR3 is TGCGCCAGCAGCCAAGTTACTAGCGAGTACGAGCAGTACTTC. The encoded protein is CASSQVTSEYEQYF.

This clonotype came up many times. This chain uses TRBV5-1 with TRBJ1-2; no clear D gene. This CDR3 has 12 amino acids. The V end was cut by 6 bases, the J end by 2 bases, with 8 bases between. Germline V gives CDR1 SGHRS, CDR2 YFSETQ. This CDR3 reads CASTGANYGYTF. In DNA, the CDR3 is TGCGCCAGCACGGGTGCAAACTATGGCTACACCTTC.

This clonotype was recorded a few times. This chain connects TRBV7-9 to TRBJ2-2, with no clear D. Trimming shortened V by 0 bases and J by 4 bases, and 3 bases separated the two germline ends. Germline V CDR1 and CDR2: SEHNR, FQNEAQ (reference sequence). This CDR3 spans 13 amino acids. The CDR3 DNA sequence: TGTGCCAGCAGCTTAGCTTTCACCGGGGAGCTGTTTTTT. It yields the protein CASSLAFTGELFF. The variable domain in full, completed from reference TRBV7-9 and TRBJ2-2, reads DTGVSQNPRHKITKRGQNVTFRCDPISEHNRLYWYRQTLGQGPEFLTYFQNEAQLEKSRLLSDRFSAERPKGSFSTLEIQRTEQGDSAMYLCASSLAFTGELFFGEGSRLTVL.

The chain employs TRBV4-1 and TRBJ1-6; D uncertain. Germline CDR1 is MGHRA and CDR2 is YSYEKL. The CDR3 spans 16 residues. Trimming took off 6 bases at V and 6 bases at J, with 18 bases between the two ends. In nucleotides, the CDR3 is TGCGCCAGCAGAGAAGATGGGTCCTGGAGTAATTCACCCCTCCACTTT. This sequence encodes CASREDGSWSNSPLHF.

The chain employs TRBV15 and TRBJ2-1; TRBD2 aligns across 14 bases. CDR1 is LNHNV, CDR2 YYDKDF, per germline (reference sequence). V shed 0 bases and J 5 bases; nucleotides not matched to a gene: 6. This CDR3 is built from 18 residues. CDR3 sequence (DNA): TGTGCCACCAGCAGAGATGTGGGACTAGCGGGGGCAGACAATGAGCAGTTCTTC. Protein product: CATSRDVGLAGADNEQFF. The variable domain in full, with the rest retrieved from reference TRBV15 and TRBJ2-1, is DAMVIQNPRYQVTQFGKPVTLSCSQTLNHNVMYWYQQKSSQAPKLLFHYYDKDFNNEADTPDNFQSRRPNTSFCFLDIRSPGLGDTAMYLCATSRDVGLAGADNEQFFGPGTRLTVL.

This clonotype has more than one count but fewer than ten. The chain joins TRBV7-8 to TRBJ2-3; D unclear. Trimming cost V 5 bases and J 6 bases, with 15 bases left between them. The CDR3 covers 14 residues. The germline gives CDR1 SGHVS, CDR2 FQNEAQ. The CDR3 sequence: CASSPDGRADTQYF. In DNA form, the CDR3 reads TGTGCCAGCAGCCCGGACGGCCGTGCCGATACGCAGTATTTT. Drawing the rest from reference TRBV7-8 and TRBJ2-3, the complete variable domain is GAGVSQSPRYKVAKRGQDVALRCDPISGHVSLFWYQQALGQGPEFLTYFQNEAQLDKSGLPSDRFFAERPEGSVSTLKIQRTQQEDSAVYLCASSPDGRADTQYFGPGTRLTVL.

This clonotype was detected a few times. CDR3 region: CASSFAADYSNQPQHF. CDR3 DNA: TGTGCCAGCAGCTTCGCAGCAGACTATAGCAATCAGCCCCAGCATTTT. The chain joins TRBV7-8 to TRBJ1-5; D remains unclear. Germline CDR1 SGHVS, CDR2 FQNEAQ. Deletions cut 3 bases from V and 0 bases from J, with 12 bases between. CDR3 size: 16 residues.

The rearrangement joins TRBV13 to TRBJ1-1; D is possibly TRBD1 (6 bases). The CDR3 is made up of 15 amino acids. Germline CDR1 and CDR2: PRHDT and FYEKMQ (reference sequence). V was cut by 5 bases and J by 7 bases, with 20 bases left in between. CDR3 sequence (DNA): TGTGCCAGCAGCCCCTACAGGGTGGGGGATCTTGAAGCTTTCTTT. Its translation: CASSPYRVGDLEAFF.

Many counts were recorded for this clonotype. This sequence joins TRBV9 and TRBJ1-5; no clear D. V was shortened by 0 bases and J by 3 bases, with 7 bases between the two germline ends. The CDR3 extends over 14 amino acids. The V gene's germline CDR1 is SGDLS and CDR2 YYNGEE. The CDR3 is CASSVGGDNQPQHF. In DNA form, the CDR3 reads TGTGCCAGCAGCGTAGGTGGGGACAATCAGCCCCAGCATTTT. Combining the CDR3 with reference TRBV9 and TRBJ1-5 gives the whole variable domain DSGVTQTPKHLITATGQRVTLRCSPRSGDLSVYWYQQSLDQGLQFLIQYYNGEERAKGNILERFSAQQFPDLHSELNLSSLELGDSALYFCASSVGGDNQPQHFGDGTRLSIL.

The chain recombines TRBV6-5 with TRBJ2-1; the match to TRBD2 covers 7 bases. V gave up 4 bases and J gave up 9 bases; unmatched junction bases: 12. Germline loops: CDR1 MNHEY, CDR2 SVGAGI. The CDR3 extends over 15 amino acids. CDR3 sequence: CASSCPWRERCEQFF. CDR3 DNA: TGTGCCAGCAGTTGCCCGTGGCGGGAGCGCTGTGAGCAGTTCTTC.

At least ten counts were recorded for this clonotype. This chain joins TRBV5-1 and TRBJ2-2; perhaps TRBD1 as D (5 bases). Germline loops: CDR1 SGHRS, CDR2 YFSETQ. The CDR3 has 13 residues. V lost 0 bases and J lost 6, with 6 bases in between. The CDR3 spells CASSLEGSGELFF. The DNA of the CDR3 is TGCGCCAGCAGCTTGGAGGGGTCCGGGGAGCTGTTTTTT. The complete variable domain, with remaining parts taken from reference TRBV5-1 and TRBJ2-2, reads KAGVTQTPRYLIKTRGQQVTLSCSPISGHRSVSWYQQTPGQGLQFLFEYFSETQRNKGNFPGRFSGRQFSNSRSEMNVSTLELGDSALYLCASSLEGSGELFFGEGSRLTVL.

This clonotype has a handful of counts. CDR3 sequence: CASSSPVTRDHNKPDYEQYF. CDR3 DNA sequence: TGTGCCAGTAGTTCCCCTGTGACACGGGACCATAATAAACCGGACTACGAGCAGTACTTC. The rearrangement uses TRBV19 and TRBJ2-7; D is possibly TRBD1 or TRBD2 (5 bases each). Trimming pared 5 bases from V and 3 bases from J, leaving 32 bases between. The CDR3 covers 20 residues. Looked up from germline, CDR1 is LNHDA and CDR2 is SQIVND (reference sequence).

This clonotype was observed at least ten times. The chain uses TRBV5-1 and TRBJ2-5, with 7 bases that match TRBD1. CDR3 length equals 13 residues. The trim removed 4 bases at V and 1 base at J, leaving 1 base unmatched. In germline, CDR1 is SGHRS, CDR2 YFSETQ. In DNA, the CDR3 is TGCGCCAGCAGCAGGGACAGCCAAGAGACCCAGTACTTC. Its protein is CASSRDSQETQYF.

This clonotype was detected ten times or more. The gene calls are TRBV6-1 and TRBJ2-7; 8 bases fit TRBD1. This CDR3 is 15 amino acids long. Germline CDR1 MNHNS, CDR2 SASEGT. Trimming took 6 bases from V and 5 from J; bases not matched to a gene: 12. CDR3 protein: CASSPLLLTGDEQYF. The CDR3 coding sequence is TGTGCCAGCAGCCCCCTACTACTGACAGGGGACGAGCAGTACTTC.

This clonotype was observed a few times. The V and J genes are TRBV6-5 and TRBJ2-3; no definite D call. Germline lookup yields CDR1 MNHEY and CDR2 SVGAGI. This CDR3 comprises 14 residues. V lost 0 bases and J lost 4, with 8 bases in between. The CDR3 nucleotides are TGTGCCAGCAGTTACTCGAACATCCCAGATACGCAGTATTTT. It translates to CASSYSNIPDTQYF.